What follows describes a single T cell receptor (beta chain). The antigen is not known. The V end was cut by 1 base, the J end by 4 bases, with 5 bases between. CDR1 is SGHVS and CDR2 is FQNEAQ in the germline V gene. This CDR3 contains 13 residues. The data were taken from a study of T cell responses to AZD1222 COVID-19 vaccine. Overall study results and limits: At baseline, just five to seven AZD1222 recipients tested seropositive.

Sequencing used immunoSEQ multiplex PCR; TCRdb keeps in-frame clones, though not all of them. The data show roughly 140,000 clones, approximately 90% seen once. The receptor comes from an adult who received the AZD1222 COVID-19 vaccine. Sequences were derived from peripheral blood, sampled 28 days after the second AZD1222 dose. The chain carries TRBV7-8 and TRBJ1-5; D is unclear. CDR3 loop: CASSLDVNQPQHF. CDR3 sequence (DNA): TGTGCCAGCAGCTTAGACGTGAATCAGCCCCAGCATTTT.